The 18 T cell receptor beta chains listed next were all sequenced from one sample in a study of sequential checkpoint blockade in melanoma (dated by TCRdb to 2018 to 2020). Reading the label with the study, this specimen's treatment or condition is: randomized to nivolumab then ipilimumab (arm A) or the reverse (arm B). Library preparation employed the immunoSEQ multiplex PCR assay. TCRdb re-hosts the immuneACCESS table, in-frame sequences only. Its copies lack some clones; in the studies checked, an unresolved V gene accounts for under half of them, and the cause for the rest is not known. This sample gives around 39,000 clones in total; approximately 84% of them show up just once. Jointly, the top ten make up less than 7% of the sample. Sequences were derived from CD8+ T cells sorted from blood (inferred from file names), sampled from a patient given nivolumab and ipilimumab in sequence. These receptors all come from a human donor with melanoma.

DNA for the CDR3: TGTGCCAGCAGCGAACGGACCGGGAGTACGACCGGGGAGCTGTTTTTT. It specifies CASSERTGSTTGELFF. The chain employs TRBV9 and TRBJ2-2, with a possible D match to TRBD2 (6 bases). Germline CDR1 and CDR2: SGDLS and YYNGEE. V lost 3 bases, J lost 5 bases, and 17 bases lay in between. This CDR3 contains 16 residues.

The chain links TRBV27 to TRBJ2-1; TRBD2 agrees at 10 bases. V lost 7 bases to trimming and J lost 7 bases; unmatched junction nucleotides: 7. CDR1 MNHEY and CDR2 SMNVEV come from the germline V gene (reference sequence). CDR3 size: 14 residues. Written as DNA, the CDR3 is TGTGCCAGCACTTGGGGTAGCGGGGGGAATGAGCAGTTCTTC. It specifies CASTWGSGGNEQFF.

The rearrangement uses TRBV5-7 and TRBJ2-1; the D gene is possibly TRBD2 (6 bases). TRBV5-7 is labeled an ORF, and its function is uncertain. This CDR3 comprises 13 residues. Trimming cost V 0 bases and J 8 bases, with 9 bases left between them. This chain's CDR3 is CASSLVGGDEQFF. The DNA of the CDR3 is TGTGCCAGCAGCTTGGTAGGCGGGGATGAGCAGTTCTTC.

The CDR3 is CASSEAIPIGTSGDTTDTQYF. The CDR3 DNA sequence: TGTGCCAGCAGTGAAGCGATACCGATCGGGACTAGCGGGGATACCACAGATACGCAGTATTTT. V usage is TRBV2 and J usage is TRBJ2-3; 13 nucleotides agree with TRBD2. The CDR3 spans 21 residues. Trimming cost V 0 bases and J 2 bases; bases outside gene matches: 14. CDR1 SNHLY and CDR2 FYNNEI come from the germline V gene.

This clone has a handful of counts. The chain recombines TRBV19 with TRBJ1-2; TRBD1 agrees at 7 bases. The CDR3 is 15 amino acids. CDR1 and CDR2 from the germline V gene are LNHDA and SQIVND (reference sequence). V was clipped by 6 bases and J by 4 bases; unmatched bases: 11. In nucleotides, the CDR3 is TGTGCCAGTAGCCCAACGACAGGGTTGATCTATGGCTACACCTTC. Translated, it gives CASSPTTGLIYGYTF.

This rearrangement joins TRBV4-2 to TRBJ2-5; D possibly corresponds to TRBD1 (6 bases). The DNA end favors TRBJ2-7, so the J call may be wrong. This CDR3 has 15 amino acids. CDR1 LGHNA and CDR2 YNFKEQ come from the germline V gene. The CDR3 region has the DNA TGTGCCAGCAGCCAAGTGCATGGACAGACCTACGAGCAGTACTTC. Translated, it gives CASSQVHGQTYEQYF.

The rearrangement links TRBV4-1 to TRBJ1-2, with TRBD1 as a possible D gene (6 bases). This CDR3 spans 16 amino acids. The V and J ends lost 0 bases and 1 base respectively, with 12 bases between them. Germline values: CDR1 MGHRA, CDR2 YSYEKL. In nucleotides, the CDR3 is TGCGCCAGCAGCCAAGATGCGGTACAGGGTAACTATGGCTACACCTTC. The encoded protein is CASSQDAVQGNYGYTF.

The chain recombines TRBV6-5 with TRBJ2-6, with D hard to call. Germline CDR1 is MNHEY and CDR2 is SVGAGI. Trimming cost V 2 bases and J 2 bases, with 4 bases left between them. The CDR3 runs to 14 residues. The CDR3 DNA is TGTGCCAGCAGTTACGAGACTGGGGCCAACGTCCTGACTTTC. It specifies CASSYETGANVLTF.

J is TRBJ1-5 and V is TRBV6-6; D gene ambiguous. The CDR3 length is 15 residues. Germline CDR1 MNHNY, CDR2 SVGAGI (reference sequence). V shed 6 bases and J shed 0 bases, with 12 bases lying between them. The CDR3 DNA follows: TGTGCCAGCAGGGACCCGGGGAATAGCAATCAGCCCCAGCATTTT. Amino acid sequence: CASRDPGNSNQPQHF.

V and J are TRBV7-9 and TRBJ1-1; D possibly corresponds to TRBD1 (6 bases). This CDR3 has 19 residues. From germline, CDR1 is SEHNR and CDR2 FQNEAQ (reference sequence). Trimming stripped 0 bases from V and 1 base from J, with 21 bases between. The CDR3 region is CASSLAPLGRGPWNTEAFF. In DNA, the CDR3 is TGTGCCAGCAGCTTAGCGCCCCTGGGCAGGGGCCCTTGGAACACTGAAGCTTTCTTT.

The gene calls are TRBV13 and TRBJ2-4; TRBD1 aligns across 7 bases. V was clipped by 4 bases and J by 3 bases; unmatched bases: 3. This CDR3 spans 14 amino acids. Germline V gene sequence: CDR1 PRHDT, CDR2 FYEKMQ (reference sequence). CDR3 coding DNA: TGTGCCAGCAGCTGGGGACAGCTCAAAAACATTCAGTACTTC. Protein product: CASSWGQLKNIQYF.

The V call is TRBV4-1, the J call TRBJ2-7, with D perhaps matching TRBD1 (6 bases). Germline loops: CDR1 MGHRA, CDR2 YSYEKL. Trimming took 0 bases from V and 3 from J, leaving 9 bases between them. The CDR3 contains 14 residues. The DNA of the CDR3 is TGCGCCAGCAGCCAAGATCCAGGGGTCTACGAGCAGTACTTC. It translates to CASSQDPGVYEQYF.

The CDR3 DNA reads as TGTGCCAGCAGCTTGGGATGGAGCACCGGGGAGCTGTTTTTT. Protein: CASSLGWSTGELFF. This chain connects TRBV5-4 to TRBJ2-2; D call uncertain. V shed 0 bases and J shed 4 bases, with 7 bases lying between them. Germline V gives CDR1 SGHNT, CDR2 YYREEE (reference sequence). The CDR3 contains 14 residues.

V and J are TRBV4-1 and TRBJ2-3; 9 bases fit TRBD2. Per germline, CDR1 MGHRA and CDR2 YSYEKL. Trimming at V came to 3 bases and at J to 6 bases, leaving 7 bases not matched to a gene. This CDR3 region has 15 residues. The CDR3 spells CASSHPREGRDTQYF. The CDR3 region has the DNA TGCGCCAGCAGCCACCCGCGGGAGGGCCGGGATACGCAGTATTTT.

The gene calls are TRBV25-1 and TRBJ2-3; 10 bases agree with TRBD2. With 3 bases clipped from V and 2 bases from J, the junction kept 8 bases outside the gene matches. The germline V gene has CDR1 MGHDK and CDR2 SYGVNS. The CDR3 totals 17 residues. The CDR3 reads CASSDSTSGVYTDTQYF. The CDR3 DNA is TGTGCCAGCAGTGATTCCACTAGCGGGGTCTACACAGATACGCAGTATTTT.

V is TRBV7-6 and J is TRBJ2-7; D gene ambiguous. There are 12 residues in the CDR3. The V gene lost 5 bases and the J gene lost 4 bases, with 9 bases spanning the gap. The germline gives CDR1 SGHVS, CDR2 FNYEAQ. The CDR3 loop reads CASSQDGYEQYF. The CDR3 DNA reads TGTGCCAGCAGCCAAGACGGGTACGAGCAGTACTTC. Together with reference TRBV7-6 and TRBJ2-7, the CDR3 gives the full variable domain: GAGVSQSPRYKVTKRGQDVALRCDPISGHVSLYWYRQALGQGPEFLTYFNYEAQQDKSGLPNDRFSAERPEGSISTLTIQRTEQRDSAMYRCASSQDGYEQYFGPGTRLTVT.

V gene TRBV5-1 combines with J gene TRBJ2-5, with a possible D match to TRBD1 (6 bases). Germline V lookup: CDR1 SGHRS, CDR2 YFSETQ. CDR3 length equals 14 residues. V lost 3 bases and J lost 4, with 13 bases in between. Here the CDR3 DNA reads TGCGCCAGCAGCTCCCCAACAGGGTCAGAGACCCAGTACTTC. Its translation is CASSSPTGSETQYF.

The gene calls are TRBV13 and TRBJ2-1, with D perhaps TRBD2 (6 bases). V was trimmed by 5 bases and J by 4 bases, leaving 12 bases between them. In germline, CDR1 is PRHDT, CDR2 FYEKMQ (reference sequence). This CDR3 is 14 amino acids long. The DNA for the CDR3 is TGTGCCAGCAGCGGCCGGGACTTTTACAATGAGCAGTTCTTC. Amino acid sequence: CASSGRDFYNEQFF.